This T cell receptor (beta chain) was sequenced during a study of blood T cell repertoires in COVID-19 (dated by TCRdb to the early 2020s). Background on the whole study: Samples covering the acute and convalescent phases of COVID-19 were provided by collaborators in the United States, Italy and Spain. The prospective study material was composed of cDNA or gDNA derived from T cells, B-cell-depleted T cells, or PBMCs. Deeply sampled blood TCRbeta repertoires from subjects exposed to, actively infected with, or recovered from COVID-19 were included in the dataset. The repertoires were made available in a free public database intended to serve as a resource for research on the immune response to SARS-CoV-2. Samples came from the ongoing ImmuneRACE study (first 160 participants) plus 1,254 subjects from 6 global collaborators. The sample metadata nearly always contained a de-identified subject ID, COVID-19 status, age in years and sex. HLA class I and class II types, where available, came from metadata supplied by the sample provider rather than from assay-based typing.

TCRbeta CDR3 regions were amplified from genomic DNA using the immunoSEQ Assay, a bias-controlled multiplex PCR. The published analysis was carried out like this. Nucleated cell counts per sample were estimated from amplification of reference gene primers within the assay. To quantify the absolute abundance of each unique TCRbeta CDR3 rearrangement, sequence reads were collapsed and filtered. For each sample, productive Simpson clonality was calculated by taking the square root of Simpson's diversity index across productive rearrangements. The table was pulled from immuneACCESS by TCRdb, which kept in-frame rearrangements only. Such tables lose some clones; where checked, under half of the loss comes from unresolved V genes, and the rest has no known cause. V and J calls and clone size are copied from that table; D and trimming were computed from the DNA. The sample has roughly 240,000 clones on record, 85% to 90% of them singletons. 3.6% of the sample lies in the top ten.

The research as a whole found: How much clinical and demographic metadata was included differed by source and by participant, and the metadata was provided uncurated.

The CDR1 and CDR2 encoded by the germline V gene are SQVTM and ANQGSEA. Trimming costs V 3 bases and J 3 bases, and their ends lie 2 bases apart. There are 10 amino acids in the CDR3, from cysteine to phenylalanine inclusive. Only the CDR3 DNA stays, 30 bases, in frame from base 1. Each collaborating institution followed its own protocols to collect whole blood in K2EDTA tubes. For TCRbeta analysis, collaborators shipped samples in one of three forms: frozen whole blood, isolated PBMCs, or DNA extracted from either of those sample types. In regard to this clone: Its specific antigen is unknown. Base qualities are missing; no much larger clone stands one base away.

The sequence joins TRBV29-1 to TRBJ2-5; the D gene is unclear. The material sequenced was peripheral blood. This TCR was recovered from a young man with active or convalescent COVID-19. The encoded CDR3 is CSVDKETQYF. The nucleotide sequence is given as TGCAGCGTTGACAAAGAGACCCAGTACTTC.